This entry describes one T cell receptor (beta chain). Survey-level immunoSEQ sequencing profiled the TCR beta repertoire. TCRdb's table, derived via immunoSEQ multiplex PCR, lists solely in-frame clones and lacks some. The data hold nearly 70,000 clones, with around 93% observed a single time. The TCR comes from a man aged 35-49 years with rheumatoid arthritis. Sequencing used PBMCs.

CDR3 DNA sequence: TGTGCCAGCAGCCTCCAAGCAACTGAAGCTTTCTTT. Translating it yields CASSLQATEAFF. The chain uses TRBV12-3 or TRBV12-4 and TRBJ1-1; D gene ambiguous. The CDR3 runs to 12 residues. The ends were cut back, 6 bases at V and 5 bases at J, with 10 bases in the middle.